The 29 T cell receptor beta chains listed next were all sequenced from one sample in a study of CD8 T cells in ankylosing spondylitis. Study-wide points: What appeared characteristic of ankylosing spondylitis blood was a TCR beta motif of eight highly homologous variants.

The antigens of these receptors remain unknown. TCRdb passed the 5' RACE reads through MiXCR, listing each CDR3 protein once. The table lists 450,000 to 550,000 distinct CDR3 sequences, roughly 5.2% of them singletons. Specimen: blood, either unsorted or a sorted T cell fraction (not recorded which). The receptors stem from a male donor with ankylosing spondylitis.

This clonotype occurred many times. This chain's CDR3 is CSARVAGYGYTF. CDR3 DNA: TGCAGTGCTAGAGTGGCAGGCTATGGCTACACCTTC. The chain couples TRBV20-1 to TRBJ1-2; D gene uncertain. The CDR3 loop spans 12 amino acids. V was trimmed by 1 base and J by 4 bases, leaving 7 bases between them. Germline-derived CDR1 and CDR2 are DFQATT and SNEGSKA (reference sequence).

This clonotype was found many times. The chain is built from TRBV7-6 and TRBJ2-5; D is unclear. Germline CDR1 is SGHVS and CDR2 is FNYEAQ. This CDR3 spans 16 amino acids. The ends were cut back, 1 base at V and 5 bases at J, with 17 bases in the middle. CDR3 DNA: TGTGCCAGCAGCTTAGTCACCGTATGGTCGGAGGAGACCCAGTACTTC. Translated: CASSLVTVWSEETQYF.

The genes are TRBV4-1 and TRBJ2-3; possible D gene TRBD1, 6 bases. The CDR3 sequence is 14 residues long. V gave up 1 base and J gave up 3 bases, with 8 bases separating them. CDR1 is MGHRA, CDR2 YSYEKL, per germline. CDR3 region: CASSQGDITDTQYF. For the CDR3, the DNA is TGCGCCAGCAGCCAAGGGGACATTACAGATACGCAGTATTTT.

This clonotype came up many times. V and J are TRBV4-2 and TRBJ2-4; a weak D match, TRBD2 (6 bases). Germline V gives CDR1 LGHNA, CDR2 YNFKEQ. Trimming took off 1 base at V and 4 bases at J, with 23 bases between the two ends. The CDR3 is made up of 19 amino acids. The CDR3, as DNA: TGTGCCAGCAGCCAAGGGGGGGTAGGCATGGTACCGATGAAAAACATTCAGTACTTC. It specifies CASSQGGVGMVPMKNIQYF.

There are many counts of this clonotype. The chain is built from TRBV29-1 and TRBJ2-5, with TRBD1 matching 9 bases. CDR1 and CDR2 (germline): SQVTM, ANQGSEA. Trimming cost V 6 bases and J 2 bases; bases outside gene matches: 1. The CDR3 spans 12 residues. The CDR3 sequence: CSVGQGQETQYF. CDR3 in DNA: TGCAGCGTAGGACAGGGGCAAGAGACCCAGTACTTC.

This clonotype was found a few times. Germline and junction disagree at one end, which may indicate a read error. V gene TRBV20-1 combines with J gene TRBJ2-1; 10 bases line up with TRBD2. This CDR3 has 17 residues. Germline V gene lookup returns CDR1 DFQATT and CDR2 SNEGSKA (reference sequence). CDR3 DNA sequence: TGCTGTGCTAGAGCCCCTGGACTAGCGGAACCATACAATGAGCAGTTCTTC. Translation gives CCARAPGLAEPYNEQFF.

This clonotype was picked up many times. The chain has TRBV28 and TRBJ1-1, with 7 bases fitting TRBD1. Germline V CDR1 and CDR2: MDHEN, SYDVKM. The V segment lost 6 bases and the J segment 3 bases; nucleotides outside the gene matches: 1. The CDR3 covers 12 residues. Written as DNA, the CDR3 is TGTGCCAGCAGGACAGGGCACACTGAAGCTTTCTTT. This sequence encodes CASRTGHTEAFF.

This clonotype came up many times. The V call is TRBV7-2, the J call TRBJ1-1, with 10 bases matching TRBD1. The germline CDR1 and CDR2 sequences are SGHTA and FQGNSA. The V segment lost 3 bases and the J segment 4 bases; nucleotides outside the gene matches: 8. The CDR3 consists of 16 residues. The CDR3 is CASSFLTGGLGTEAFF. In DNA, the CDR3 is TGTGCCAGCAGCTTTTTGACAGGGGGCTTGGGCACTGAAGCTTTCTTT.

This clonotype turned up a few times. The J gene is TRBJ1-1, the V gene TRBV5-5; D is unclear. The CDR3 contains 14 residues. Trimming left V 4 bases short and J 3 bases short, with 13 bases between. The germline gives CDR1 SGHKS, CDR2 YYEKEE (reference sequence). The CDR3, as DNA: TGTGCCAGCAGCCTGCGTTCGGTGGACACTGAAGCTTTCTTT. Residues: CASSLRSVDTEAFF.

This clonotype was detected many times. At one end, the junction sequence differs from germline, possibly due to a read error. The V gene is TRBV20-1, the J gene TRBJ1-1; D is perhaps TRBD1 (5 bases). The germline V gene has CDR1 DFQATT and CDR2 SNEGSKA (reference sequence). This CDR3 is 12 amino acids long. This CDR3 reads CSEGNTGTGAFF. The CDR3 DNA reads as TGCAGTGAGGGGAATACCGGGACTGGAGCTTTCTTT.

This clonotype was seen many times. The chain recombines TRBV10-3 with TRBJ2-5; 8 bases fit TRBD1. The CDR3 consists of 17 residues. Germline values: CDR1 ENHRY, CDR2 SYGVKD. Germline trimming cut 6 bases from V and 4 bases from J; bases unmatched to any gene: 16. CDR3 residues: CAIRGQGDSDTGETQYF. CDR3 coding DNA: TGTGCCATCAGAGGACAGGGTGATAGCGACACCGGAGAGACCCAGTACTTC.

This clonotype was counted ten times or more. V usage is TRBV5-1 and J usage is TRBJ2-5; D might be TRBD2 (6 bases). Trimming took 0 bases from V and 0 from J, leaving 12 bases between them. Germline V gene sequence: CDR1 SGHRS, CDR2 YFSETQ. The CDR3 is made up of 16 amino acids. The DNA of the CDR3 is TGCGCCAGCAGCTTGGCCGGGAGACGAGACCAAGAGACCCAGTACTTC. Amino acid sequence: CASSLAGRRDQETQYF.

This chain links TRBV5-1 with TRBJ2-3; 9 bases are a match to TRBD1. The trim removed 6 bases at V and 3 bases at J, leaving 8 bases unmatched. CDR1 is SGHRS, CDR2 YFSETQ, per germline. This CDR3 is 15 amino acids long. The CDR3 coding sequence is TGCGCCAGCACCCGGACAGGGGTGATTACAGATACGCAGTATTTT. It codes for CASTRTGVITDTQYF. The complete variable domain, with remaining parts taken from reference TRBV5-1 and TRBJ2-3, reads KAGVTQTPRYLIKTRGQQVTLSCSPISGHRSVSWYQQTPGQGLQFLFEYFSETQRNKGNFPGRFSGRQFSNSRSEMNVSTLELGDSALYLCASTRTGVITDTQYFGPGTRLTVL.

This clonotype was observed many times. CDR3 coding DNA: TGTGCCAGCTCACCACCCGGGATGTATAATTCACCCCTCCACTTT. Protein: CASSPPGMYNSPLHF. This chain joins TRBV18 and TRBJ1-6; D is uncertain. Germline CDR1 KGHSH, CDR2 LQKENI. Trimming stripped 0 bases from V and 4 bases from J, with 7 bases between. The CDR3 has 15 amino acids.

Many counts were recorded for this clonotype. J is TRBJ1-1 and V is TRBV5-1; 12 bases are a match to TRBD1. Germline loops: CDR1 SGHRS, CDR2 YFSETQ. Trimming at V came to 2 bases and at J to 6 bases, leaving 5 bases not matched to a gene. This CDR3 contains 15 residues. The CDR3 sequence is CASSFPGTGGPEAFF. The DNA of the CDR3 is TGCGCCAGCAGCTTTCCCGGGACAGGGGGCCCTGAAGCTTTCTTT. Looking up the rest from reference TRBV5-1 and TRBJ1-1 gives the full variable domain: KAGVTQTPRYLIKTRGQQVTLSCSPISGHRSVSWYQQTPGQGLQFLFEYFSETQRNKGNFPGRFSGRQFSNSRSEMNVSTLELGDSALYLCASSFPGTGGPEAFFGQGTRLTVV.

This clonotype was recorded at least ten times. The rearrangement uses TRBV25-1 and TRBJ1-3; D gene unclear. The CDR3 runs to 14 residues. Germline CDR1 and CDR2: MGHDK and SYGVNS. V was clipped by 5 bases and J by 4 bases, with 12 bases between them. The CDR3 region has the DNA TGTGCCAGCAGTAGGGCCTCGAGAGGAAACACCATATATTTT. As protein: CASSRASRGNTIYF.

Ten or more counts support this clonotype. The V call is TRBV6-6, the J call TRBJ1-5; a weak D match, TRBD1 (6 bases). Trimming pared 5 bases from V and 6 bases from J, leaving 11 bases between. Germline V gene data show CDR1 as MNHNY and CDR2 as SVGAGI (reference sequence). This CDR3 has 13 amino acids. CDR3 in DNA: TGTGCCAGCAGTACAGGGATCACTCAGCCCCAGCATTTT. It codes for CASSTGITQPQHF.

This clonotype has at least ten counts. CDR3 bases: TGTGCCAGCTCCAGGGTGGACACTGAAGCTTTCTTT. This sequence encodes CASSRVDTEAFF. The chain employs TRBV18 and TRBJ1-1; perhaps TRBD1 as D (5 bases). Trimming removed 6 bases from V and 3 bases from J, with 8 bases in between. Germline V gives CDR1 KGHSH, CDR2 LQKENI. The CDR3 is 12 amino acids. The entire variable domain, with the rest obtained from reference TRBV18 and TRBJ1-1, is as follows: NAGVMQNPRHLVRRRGQEARLRCSPMKGHSHVYWYRQLPEEGLKFMVYLQKENIIDESGMPKERFSAEFPKEGPSILRIQQVVRGDSAAYFCASSRVDTEAFFGQGTRLTVV.

This clonotype was recorded many times. The V gene is TRBV7-9, the J gene TRBJ1-1; TRBD1 matches at 7 bases. Trimming cost V 8 bases and J 0 bases; bases outside gene matches: 9. The CDR3 contains 15 residues. Per germline, CDR1 SEHNR and CDR2 FQNEAQ (reference sequence). This chain's CDR3 is CASRDGDSLNTEAFF. The CDR3 bases are TGTGCCAGCCGCGACGGGGACAGTTTGAACACTGAAGCTTTCTTT.

This clonotype has just a few counts. The CDR3 DNA reads TGTGCCAGCAGCTTAGTGGTAGGCGGGGGCTTCAATGAGCAGTTCTTC. Its translation: CASSLVVGGGFNEQFF. This chain links TRBV11-2 with TRBJ2-1, with D perhaps matching TRBD2 (7 bases). The CDR3 is made up of 16 amino acids. The V gene's germline CDR1 is SGHAT and CDR2 FQNNGV. V dropped 1 base and J dropped 6 bases, with 16 bases sitting between them.

This clonotype was picked up a small number of times. CDR3 DNA sequence: TGTGCCAGCTCAGCGACGGAAGGGGGGGCTCGAGAGACCCAGTACTTC. It yields the protein CASSATEGGARETQYF. V gene TRBV18 combines with J gene TRBJ2-5; D is perhaps TRBD2 (7 bases). The CDR3 covers 16 residues. The V gene's germline CDR1 is KGHSH and CDR2 LQKENI. The V and J ends lost 5 bases and 4 bases respectively, with 20 bases between them.

This clonotype was counted ten times or more. The chain employs TRBV20-1 and TRBJ2-5; the match to TRBD1 covers 7 bases. CDR1 and CDR2 from the germline V gene are DFQATT and SNEGSKA (reference sequence). The junction had 4 bases not matched to a gene; V was cut back by 4 bases and J by 5 bases. This CDR3 comprises 12 residues. DNA of the CDR3: TGCAGTGCTATCCCACAGGGGGAGACCCAGTACTTC. Translating it yields CSAIPQGETQYF.

This clonotype occurred many times. The rearrangement links TRBV20-1 to TRBJ1-6, with D possibly being TRBD1 (5 bases). The germline V and J ends were trimmed by 5 bases and 9 bases, with 14 bases remaining between them. In germline, CDR1 is DFQATT, CDR2 SNEGSKA (reference sequence). This CDR3 has 13 residues. CDR3 loop: CSARRGIGSPLHF. CDR3 nucleotide sequence: TGCAGTGCTCGTCGGGGGATTGGTTCACCCCTCCACTTT.

Many counts were recorded for this clonotype. The V gene is TRBV12-3 or TRBV12-4, the J gene TRBJ1-1, with a weak D call TRBD1 (6 bases). V was shortened by 7 bases and J by 0 bases, with 12 bases between the two germline ends. This CDR3 has 14 residues. DNA of the CDR3: TGTGCCAGCACGTGGGCAGGGGTGAACACTGAAGCTTTCTTT. It specifies CASTWAGVNTEAFF.

This clonotype has a handful of counts. The J gene is TRBJ1-1, the V gene TRBV7-2, with D unclear. Germline CDR1 and CDR2: SGHTA and FQGNSA. This CDR3 region has 14 residues. V shed 1 base and J shed 9 bases, with 15 bases lying between them. The CDR3: CASSLELSARKAFF. CDR3 bases: TGTGCCAGCAGCTTAGAACTTTCAGCTAGAAAAGCTTTCTTT.

Many counts were recorded for this clonotype. This chain connects TRBV7-2 to TRBJ2-3; no clear D. V was pared by 5 bases and J by 6 bases, with 15 bases between. The germline CDR1 and CDR2 sequences are SGHTA and FQGNSA. The CDR3 has 14 amino acids. The CDR3 loop is CASSAWPSPDTQYF. The CDR3, as DNA: TGTGCCAGCAGCGCGTGGCCTTCCCCGGATACGCAGTATTTT.

This clonotype was counted only a few times. The J gene is TRBJ1-1, the V gene TRBV18, with 10 bases that match TRBD1. The germline V gene encodes CDR1 KGHSH and CDR2 LQKENI. This CDR3 region has 13 residues. The J segment lost 10 bases and the V segment lost 2 bases, leaving 4 bases of the junction unmatched. CDR3 residues: CASSPGTGAPAFF. CDR3 sequence (DNA): TGTGCCAGCTCACCAGGGACAGGGGCTCCAGCTTTCTTT.

This clonotype was counted at least ten times. The chain carries TRBV7-9 and TRBJ1-3; no reliable D call. Germline V gene sequence: CDR1 SEHNR, CDR2 FQNEAQ (reference sequence). V was pared by 5 bases and J by 12 bases, with 14 bases between. There are 12 residues in the CDR3. CDR3 sequence: CASSPDRGGIYF. For the CDR3, the DNA is TGTGCCAGCAGCCCAGATCGCGGTGGCATATATTTT.

This clonotype was recorded many times. This chain connects TRBV24-1 to TRBJ2-1, with D possibly being TRBD1 (5 bases). Trimming removed 5 bases at V and 4 bases at J, with 11 bases between. Germline CDR1 KGHDR, CDR2 SFDVKD. The length of the CDR3 is 14 residues. The CDR3 DNA reads TGTGCCACCAGTGGGCCCAAGGGGTACAATGAGCAGTTCTTC. Amino acids: CATSGPKGYNEQFF.